This T cell receptor beta chain was captured by sequencing in a study of CD8 T cells in Susac syndrome. When the RNA was reverse transcribed, random hexamers were used with an input of about 0.5 to 1 ug. MiXCR, run by TCRdb on the immunoSEQ multiplex PCR reads, gives a single entry per CDR3 protein. The sample shows over 95,000 distinct CDR3 sequences, 85% to 95% of them seen only once. Germline V gene lookup returns CDR1 MNHEY and CDR2 SVGEGT. Trimming stripped 8 bases from V and 0 bases from J, with 20 bases between. The length of the CDR3 is 17 residues. In contrast to the negatively isolated CD8+ and CD4+ T cells, TEMRA cells were FACS-enriched.

The material sequenced was CD8+ T cells from PBMCs. V gene TRBV6-2 or TRBV6-3 combines with J gene TRBJ1-5; a weak D match, TRBD1 (6 bases). The TCR sequence derives from a human donor in good health. CDR3 region: CASHNAGAAYSNQPQHF. The CDR3 bases are TGTGCCAGCCATAACGCAGGGGCGGCATATAGCAATCAGCCCCAGCATTTT.